This T cell receptor beta chain was captured by sequencing in a study of shared T cell receptors in the human thymus. Some clones are missing from TCRdb's copy, which holds only in-frame ones; the method was immunoSEQ multiplex PCR. The sample has roughly 700,000 clones, more than 75% seen once. CDR1 is MDHEN and CDR2 is SYDVKM in the germline V gene. V shed 3 bases and J 2 bases; nucleotides not matched to a gene: 7. The CDR3 has 16 residues. The sample also formed part of further work on human thymus T cells. That paper adds: Resections from corrective heart surgery supplied the thymus tissue.

The clonotype comes from a boy under three years old with a congenital heart defect. The sample taken for sequencing was thymocytes. J is TRBJ1-1 and V is TRBV28; 9 bases align to TRBD1. The CDR3 DNA is TGTGCCAGCAGTTTGGGACAGGGAGCCGAAAACACTGAAGCTTTCTTT. It specifies CASSLGQGAENTEAFF.